This TCR beta chain was sequenced during a study of blood T cell repertoires in COVID-19. V was pared by 3 bases and J by 3 bases, with 20 bases between. The germline CDR1 and CDR2 sequences are LNHNV and YYDKDF (reference sequence). This CDR3 contains 18 residues. In its sample, this clone was seen once. Original methodology: Amplified reference gene primers provided the basis for estimating nucleated cell counts. Using immunoSEQ multiplex PCR, the repertoire was profiled, and TCRdb retains in-frame clones only, with some absent. That table gives V, J and clone size, and the DNA gave D and trimming. The sample comprises approximately 380,000 clones, around nine tenths of which are singletons, and 1.2% rests with the top ten. Grouping used clinical history reported by participants in a survey and questionnaire.

The V call is TRBV15, the J call TRBJ1-4; perhaps TRBD1 as D (6 bases). The TCR was taken from a woman aged 18-29 years who had recovered from COVID-19. Sample: PBMCs or T cells enriched from blood (not recorded which). CDR3 coding DNA: TGTGCCACCAGCAGCAAAACTACCCGGACAGCAGCTAATGAAAAACTGTTTTTT. As protein: CATSSKTTRTAANEKLFF.